The T cell receptor beta chain under discussion was sequenced for a study of cytomegalovirus exposure and HLA in healthy donors. The study, taken as a whole, reports: Later genetic work tied a missense DCLRE1C variant to beta-chain V and J trimming.

The V end lost 0 bases, the J end lost 3 bases, and 5 bases lay between the germline ends. This CDR3 is 13 amino acids long. Looked up from germline, CDR1 is MNHEY and CDR2 is SMNVEV (reference sequence). Vbeta (60) and Jbeta (13) primers were used in the PCR. Repertoires were generated with immunoSEQ multiplex PCR, while TCRdb's copy carries only in-frame clones and drops some. This repertoire comprises more than 100,000 clones; its ten largest clones make up approximately 1.5%. Comment on this clone: Its target is unknown.

The receptor comes from a woman between 35 and 50 years old in good health and CMV-seronegative. Sequencing input: PBMCs. This chain connects TRBV27 to TRBJ2-5; D unclear. The CDR3 spells CASSLSSEETQYF. The DNA of the CDR3 is TGTGCCAGCAGTTTATCGTCTGAAGAGACCCAGTACTTC.